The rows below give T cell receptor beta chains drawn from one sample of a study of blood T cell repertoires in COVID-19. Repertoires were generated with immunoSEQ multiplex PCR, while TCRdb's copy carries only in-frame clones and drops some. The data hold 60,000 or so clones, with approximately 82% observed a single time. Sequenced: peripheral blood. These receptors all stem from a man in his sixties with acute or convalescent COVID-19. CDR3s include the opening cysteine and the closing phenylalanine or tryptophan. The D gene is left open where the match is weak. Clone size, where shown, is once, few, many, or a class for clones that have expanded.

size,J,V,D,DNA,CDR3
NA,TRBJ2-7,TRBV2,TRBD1,TGTGCCAGCGAGACAGGGGGGAACTACGAGCAGTACTTC,CASETGGNYEQYF
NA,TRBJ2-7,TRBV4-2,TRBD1,TGTGCCAGCAGCCAAGAGGCAGGGGGTTCTAGGAACGAGCAGTACTTC,CASSQEAGGSRNEQYF
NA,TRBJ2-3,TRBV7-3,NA,TGTGCCAGCAGCTCCATGCCCGCGGGGCTCATTTATTTT,CASSSMPAGLIYF
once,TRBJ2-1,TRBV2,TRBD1,TGTGCCAGCACCCGGGACAGGGGGCCTGAGGAGCAGTTCTTC,CASTRDRGPEEQFF
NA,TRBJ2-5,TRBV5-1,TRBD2,TGCGCCAGCAGCTTGGCGGGGACTGGCGGGGGGGCGAAGACCCAGTACTTC,CASSLAGTGGGAKTQYF
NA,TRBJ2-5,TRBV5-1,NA,TGCGCCAGCAGCTTGGCCTCCCTCAGCGGACAAGAGACCCAGTACTTC,CASSLASLSGQETQYF
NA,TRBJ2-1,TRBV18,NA,TGTGCCAGCTCACGTCGGGACATGTCCGATGAGCAGTTCTTC,CASSRRDMSDEQFF
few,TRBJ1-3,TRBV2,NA,TGTGCCAGCCTGAGAGACTCTGGAAACACCATATATTTT,CASLRDSGNTIYF
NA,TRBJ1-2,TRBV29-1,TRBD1,TGCAGCGTTGGGGGGACAGGGGGCGTTGAGGACTATGGCTACACCTTC,CSVGGTGGVEDYGYTF
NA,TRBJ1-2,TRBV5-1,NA,TGCGCCAGCAGCTCCCAATGGGAGAGATCTGGTGGCTACACCTTC,CASSSQWERSGGYTF
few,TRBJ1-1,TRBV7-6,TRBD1,TGTGCCAGCAGCAAGGGACAGTACACTGAAGCTTTCTTT,CASSKGQYTEAFF
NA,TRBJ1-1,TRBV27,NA,TGTGCCAGCACCTTGGGGGGGAGAGACACTGAAGCTTTCTTT,CASTLGGRDTEAFF
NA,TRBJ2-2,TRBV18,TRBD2,TGTGCCAGCTCGGAGAGACTAGCTACGACCGGGGAGCTGTTTTTT,CASSERLATTGELFF
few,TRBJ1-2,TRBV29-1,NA,TGCAGCGTTGACGAGGGCTTGGATGGCTACACCTTC,CSVDEGLDGYTF
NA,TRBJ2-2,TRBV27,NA,TGTGCCAGCGCCTTTTTTACAGGTTCTATCGGGGAGCTGTTTTTT,CASAFFTGSIGELFF